This T cell receptor beta chain emerged from a study of blood T cell repertoires in COVID-19. At the level of the study: Samples representing acute and convalescent COVID-19 were sourced from the United States, Italy and Spain.

Under the authors' procedure: How many nucleated cells were present was estimated from reference gene primer amplification. TCRdb's table, derived via immunoSEQ multiplex PCR, lists solely in-frame clones and lacks some. D and trimming come from the DNA, and the V and J calls and clone size come from that table. The sample has roughly 260,000 clones; 88% are singletons. CDR1 and CDR2 (germline): LNHDA, SQIVND (reference sequence). V lost 5 bases to trimming and J lost 2 bases; unmatched junction nucleotides: 4. The CDR3 has 14 amino acids. J is TRBJ2-7 and V is TRBV19; 9 nucleotides line up with TRBD2. The sample comprised peripheral blood. This sequence was found in a man between 60 and 70 years old who had recovered from COVID-19. The CDR3, as DNA: TGTGCCAGTAGTTGGACTAGCGTTGCCTACGAGCAGTACTTC. Translated: CASSWTSVAYEQYF.